This TCR beta chain was recovered during a study of cytomegalovirus exposure and HLA in healthy donors (dated by TCRdb to about 2017). For the study in its entirety: An earlier analysis of approximately 550 of the donors reported more than 250 Gb of sequence data and 100 million to 140 million unique TCR beta sequences from 150 million to 200 million T cells. Roughly 300 gigabases of sequencing data and tens of millions of unique TCR sequences were included in an early release covering around 600 HLA-typed donors. The genetic ancestry cluster associated with self-reported Caucasian donors included over 80% of the 398 genotyped donors. The study aimed to test whether cataloging public T cell receptors could reveal signatures of past pathogen exposure. Using immunosequencing, the study profiled T cell repertoires from 500 to 800 subjects and related those repertoires to cytomegalovirus serostatus. In addition to the first cohort of 500 to 850 subjects, a separate validation cohort of 120 different subjects was used. The study combined high-throughput TCR immunosequencing, statistical association of individual TCRs with disease status, and machine learning to predict cytomegalovirus infection status. A later analysis re-examined previously published TCR beta repertoires from roughly 650 donors and added high-resolution HLA genotyping to investigate patterns of TCR occurrence. In the later analysis, no new phenotypic data were used to find candidate immune exposures; instead, reliance was placed on TCR beta sequences and their occurrence across donors. In an earlier analysis of a few hundred of the donors, high-throughput TCR beta sequencing was used to judge whether each TCR beta V gene segment behaved as functional or pseudogenic. Donor age, sex, ethnicity and CMV serostatus were compiled alongside the repertoire data. In a later genetic analysis, genome-wide SNP genotypes for 398 of the 666 donors were used, and that subset was treated as a discovery cohort. Every discovery cohort repertoire had been produced on one sequencing platform. Class I and class II HLA loci were covered by the typing at four-digit resolution. Typing coverage differed by locus: A, B, C, DRB1 and DQB1 were typed in roughly 629-630 donors, DQA1 in around 500, DPA1 in 600 to 610, and DPB1 in roughly 450. Roughly 5 DR-DQ haplotypes were handled as single units for association and clustering, since linkage in the cohort was strong. Across 398 genotyped donors of the cohort, an average of roughly 200,000 unique TCR beta nucleotide sequences per donor were sequenced, and 15% to 20% of those sequences were non-productive. Results the study describes overall, beyond this receptor: Some IMGT-functional V segments, including TRBV6-2 and TRBV6-3, could not be told apart with the 87-base-pair reads, so those segments were excluded. According to the authors, the approach could potentially be generalized to other disease states and immunological phenotypes. Linkage disequilibrium might explain the correlated functional status among segregating V segments, but an unknown experimental factor could not be ruled out. A further reported finding was that TCR beta sequences accurately predicted the HLA-A and HLA-B alleles for most subjects in the first cohort. Compared with the roughly 700-donor mean, donors in an Asian-associated ancestry cluster had fewer N-insertions in productive TCRs, according to a later genetic analysis. The presence/absence analyses assumed that sequencing depth was roughly uniform across donors, and that assumption may not be true. Because counts were too low, approximately 18 rarely observed V segments, including chromosome 9 orphons, were excluded from the earlier analysis of about 500 of the donors. A later analysis found that TCR association rates varied across HLA loci, with DRB1 alleles showing the most associated TCRs and HLA-C alleles the fewest. Only TCR beta chains were sequenced in this cohort, and the absence of alpha or paired-chain data limited detectable features. A later analysis associated 15,000 or so TCR beta sequences with specific HLA alleles at a false discovery rate of 0.05. A total of fewer than 200 TCR beta chains were listed by the study as associated with cytomegalovirus. Most CMV-associated TCR beta chains appeared to be HLA-restricted in a later analysis, and the HLA associations seemed to be driven largely by CMV exposure. A later genetic analysis associated a missense DCLRE1C variant with V-gene and J-gene trimming of TCR beta chains, and an independent cohort replicated the association. When HLA alleles, especially DR and DQ, strongly co-occurred, TCR associations were difficult to assign to individual alleles. A later analysis found that HLA-associated TCR beta chains were more clonally expanded and had lower generation probabilities than equally common non-associated chains. The classifier was reported to diagnose cytomegalovirus status with high specificity and sensitivity in both the original and validation cohorts. According to a later analysis, parvovirus B19, influenza, CMV and Epstein-Barr virus appeared linked to several top co-occurrence clusters. A few of the identified cytomegalovirus-associated TCR beta chains were confirmed in vitro to be specific for cytomegalovirus antigens. A group of highly shared sequence variants was considered likely to be a technical artifact of the sequencing pipeline. An earlier analysis of approximately 540 of the donors showed that most TCR beta V segments appeared in productive rearrangements either about 87% or about 30% of the time, which broadly matched IMGT annotations. Across donors, most TCR sequences were observed very rarely, whereas some public TCRs were present in many individuals. Because HLA typing was unavailable for some donors at each locus, only the typed subset was used in association tests. For the cohort, immune exposure information was limited to CMV serostatus.

The cohort consisted of 650 to 700 healthy bone marrow donors. All cohort members were sampled while nominally healthy, although unrecorded immune exposures were likely present. The donor tested CMV seronegative, placing the donor among the 350 or so seronegative members of the cohort. Every donor gave a peripheral blood sample, and the peripheral blood mononuclear cells from that sample were used for TCR beta sequencing. The Qiagen DNeasy Blood Extraction Kit was used to extract genomic DNA from the blood cell samples. The CDR3 goes from the cysteine to the phenylalanine over 15 residues. The sequence is cut down to CDR3 DNA, 45 bases in frame from base 1. CDR1 and CDR2, per the germline V gene (reference sequence), are SEHNR and FQNEAQ. V is shortened by 1 base, J by 0 bases, and the region joining them spans 9 bases. As to this clone: The antigen this receptor binds is unknown.

Library preparation was by the immunoSEQ multiplex PCR assay. For the multiplex PCR, a mixture combining 60 forward primers for TCR Vbeta segments and 13 reverse primers for TCR Jbeta segments was used. A multiplex PCR assay on genomic DNA amplified the CDR3 region of rearranged TCR beta genes. On the Illumina HiSeq System, the amplified TCR beta libraries were sequenced as 87-base-pair reads. Processing in the source paper ran as follows. In a later analysis, roughly 80 million unique TCR beta chains were counted across the approximately 670 repertoires, and around 10 million of these chains were shared by at least two donors. Raw reads were error-corrected and collapsed into unique sequences with a nearest-neighbor algorithm that merged closely related sequences to remove PCR and sequencing errors. Alignment of CDR3 sequences to IMGT reference sequences was used to assign V, D and J gene segments. For a sequence to be retained, at least a six-nucleotide match to both a V gene segment and a J gene segment was required. Rearrangements were classified as productive when the CDR3 lacked stop codons and remained in frame with V and J, and all other rearrangements were classified as non-productive. CDR3 was defined by IMGT convention, running from the second conserved V-encoded cysteine to the conserved J-encoded phenylalanine. The earlier analysis of about 610 of the donors excluded any sequence lacking an unambiguous match to a single V gene segment. An earlier analysis of 450 to 650 of the donors called V segments functional above 56.7% productive rearrangements and segregating when the between-donor standard deviation exceeded 5%. To diagnose cytomegalovirus status from the catalog of TCR beta chain sequences, a statistical classification framework was built. In a later analysis, TCR nucleotide sequences were compared against IMGT/GENE-DB human TR gene sequences so that V and J genes could be assigned. In a later analysis, CDR3 sequences and most-parsimonious VDJ recombination scenarios were assigned using the TCRdist pipeline. In a later analysis, every TCR beta chain was defined by the combination of its CDR3 amino acid sequence and its V-gene family, and reads without a unique V-gene family were dropped. To address suspected cross-contamination and a sequencing artifact, a later analysis removed around 590 highly shared, low-generation-probability nucleotide sequences. In a later analysis, a clonal expansion index for each public chain was calculated from normalized within-repertoire ranks of inferred template counts. In a later analysis, generation probabilities were computed using a VDJ recombination model fitted to out-of-frame rearrangements, and the results were checked against IGoR. Hypergeometric tests were used in a later analysis to score TCR-TCR, TCR-HLA and TCR-CMV co-occurrence, with a repertoire-size bias correction applied to the TCR pairs. False discovery rates were estimated in a later analysis by permuting HLA or CMV assignments 20 times. A later analysis grouped co-occurring TCRs with DBSCAN, adding TCRdist sequence similarity when clustering within HLA-allele-positive subsets. Repertoires with fewer than 30,000 or more than 120,000 public chains were left out of co-occurrence clustering, as were five repertoires with anomalous nucleotide sharing. The clones in this table, taken by TCRdb from immuneACCESS, are in-frame only. Not every clone is retained; where verified, under half of the shortfall comes from an unresolved V gene, and the cause of the rest is unknown. The V and J calls and the clone size are those of that table, but D and trimming were determined from the DNA. The sample table records 150,000 to 200,000 clones. 1% to 1.5% of the sample comes from the top ten.

The chain employs TRBV7-9 and TRBJ1-1; there is no confident call for the D gene. Sequencing input: PBMCs. The sequence was obtained from a woman aged 60-75 years in good health and CMV-seronegative. The CDR3 sequence is CASSLGEEMNTEAFF. Read as DNA, the sequence is TGTGCCAGCAGCTTAGGTGAGGAGATGAACACTGAAGCTTTCTTT.